This entry lists 20 T cell receptor beta chains sequenced from one sample in a study of regulatory T cells in long-lasting Graves disease. Time point here: persistent/refractory GD, antithyroid drugs over 5 years with positive TRAb. Researchers made the TCR library from RNA that was extracted from PBMCs. The TCR beta library used iRepertoire HTBI primers with Arm-PCR amplification of CDR3. TCRdb processed the multiplex PCR reads anew with MiXCR; each CDR3 protein has one entry. Counted here are around 510,000 distinct CDR3 sequences, less than 25% occurring once; the ten biggest clones make up roughly 8%. The sample consisted of peripheral blood mononuclear cells (PBMCs), taken when the disease was refractory, from a patient treated with antithyroid drugs. Receptor source: a female donor with Graves disease.

This chain connects TRBV27 to TRBJ2-7; 8 bases line up with TRBD2. There are 14 residues in the CDR3. Trimming took 8 bases from V and 2 from J; bases not matched to a gene: 8. Germline CDR1 reads MNHEY; CDR2 reads SMNVEV (reference sequence). The CDR3 sequence is CASRQTGGTYEQYF. The CDR3 DNA sequence: TGTGCCAGCCGACAGACGGGGGGGACCTACGAGCAGTACTTC.

In this sample, this clonotype turned up a few times. J is TRBJ2-2 and V is TRBV7-2; a possible D gene is TRBD2 (6 bases). The CDR3 has 16 amino acids. V lost 1 base, J lost 4 bases, and 13 bases lay in between. Germline V gene sequence: CDR1 SGHTA, CDR2 FQGNSA. The chain's CDR3 is CASSLVPGESTGELFF. CDR3 coding DNA: TGTGCCAGCAGCTTAGTGCCGGGGGAGAGCACCGGGGAGCTGTTTTTT.

The V call is TRBV4-1, the J call TRBJ1-5, with 8 bases aligning to TRBD1. Germline V lookup: CDR1 MGHRA, CDR2 YSYEKL. There are 17 residues in the CDR3. The V gene end was trimmed by 1 base and the J gene end by 7 bases; junction bases not matched to a gene: 12. CDR3 sequence: CASSQGPGQGMAQPQHF. CDR3 DNA: TGCGCCAGCAGCCAAGGGCCCGGACAGGGTATGGCGCAGCCCCAGCATTTT.

This clonotype was found once. This chain joins TRBV10-3 and TRBJ1-1; the D gene is possibly TRBD1 (6 bases). V gave up 10 bases and J gave up 6 bases, with 21 bases separating them. The CDR3 runs 14 residues. The germline V gene has CDR1 ENHRY and CDR2 SYGVKD. Here the CDR3 DNA reads TGTGCCAGCCTAAGGGACACTATGGGCGCTGAAGCTTTCTTT. Translated, it gives CASLRDTMGAEAFF.

At least ten counts were recorded for this clonotype. The chain recombines TRBV29-1 with TRBJ2-7; 9 bases are a match to TRBD2. There are 16 residues in the CDR3. J was trimmed by 6 bases and V by 0 bases; bases with no gene match: 12. Germline CDR1 and CDR2: SQVTM and ANQGSEA. The chain's CDR3 is CSVEDRVRGGWGEQYF. CDR3 DNA sequence: TGCAGCGTTGAAGATCGGGTGCGGGGGGGTTGGGGCGAGCAGTACTTC.

This clonotype was seen a few times. This sequence joins TRBV5-1 and TRBJ2-3; D unresolved. CDR1 and CDR2 (germline): SGHRS, YFSETQ. The CDR3 runs to 14 residues. The V end was cut by 1 base, the J end by 3 bases, with 9 bases between. The CDR3 reads CASSLTYRTDTQYF. CDR3 bases: TGCGCCAGCAGCTTGACTTATAGGACAGATACGCAGTATTTT.

This rearrangement joins TRBV9 to TRBJ2-7, with D possibly TRBD1 on 6 matching bases. Trimming pared 3 bases from V and 7 bases from J, leaving 14 bases between. The CDR3 extends over 13 amino acids. CDR1 is SGDLS, CDR2 YYNGEE, per germline. The CDR3 is CASSASGVSEQYF. In DNA form, the CDR3 reads TGTGCCAGCAGCGCATCAGGGGTTTCTGAGCAGTACTTC.

This clonotype has a handful of counts. The chain joins TRBV3-1 to TRBJ2-3; D remains unclear. Germline loops: CDR1 LGHDT, CDR2 YNNKEL (reference sequence). This CDR3 is 15 amino acids long. The ends were cut back, 1 base at V and 7 bases at J, with 15 bases in the middle. CDR3 coding DNA: TGTGCCAGCAGCCAAGGTTCGTCCGGCGTGAATACGCAGTATTTT. It codes for CASSQGSSGVNTQYF.

This clonotype turned up a few times. The chain uses TRBV18 and TRBJ2-6; D not certain. Per the germline V gene, CDR1 is KGHSH and CDR2 is LQKENI. CDR3 size: 16 residues. V shed 4 bases and J shed 4 bases, with 14 bases lying between them. In DNA, the CDR3 is TGTGCCAGCTCACTAACTCCGGCGTCCGGGGCCAACGTCCTGACTTTC. This translates into CASSLTPASGANVLTF.

This clonotype has a count of ten or more. V is TRBV6-2 or TRBV6-3 and J is TRBJ1-2; D remains ambiguous. Trimming shortened V by 2 bases and J by 0 bases, and 4 bases separated the two germline ends. The CDR3 covers 13 residues. In germline, CDR1 is MNHEY, CDR2 SVGEGT. The CDR3 coding sequence is TGTGCCAGCAGTTACCGGTCTAACTATGGCTACACCTTC. It codes for CASSYRSNYGYTF.

This clonotype came up many times. The chain recombines TRBV6-1 with TRBJ1-2; D gene uncertain. The CDR3 has 16 residues. With 6 bases removed from V and 3 bases from J, the gap between germline ends came to 20 bases. Germline CDR1 MNHNS, CDR2 SASEGT. The CDR3 coding sequence is TGTGCCAGCAGAAGAGGATTGCATCGGACGGACTATGGCTACACCTTC. Amino acid sequence: CASRRGLHRTDYGYTF.

This clonotype was detected many times. The chain joins TRBV30 to TRBJ1-2; D might be TRBD1 (6 bases). V was shortened by 6 bases and J by 4 bases, with 15 bases between the two germline ends. Germline CDR1 and CDR2: GTSNPN and SVGIG (reference sequence). CDR3 size: 13 residues. DNA of the CDR3: TGTGCCTGCAAACACAGGGTTCGCTATGGCTACACCTTC. Protein product: CACKHRVRYGYTF.

There are a few counts of this clonotype. The V call is TRBV7-2, the J call TRBJ2-7; 10 positions agree with TRBD2. J was trimmed by 4 bases and V by 0 bases; bases with no gene match: 12. CDR3 length equals 18 residues. Per the germline V gene, CDR1 is SGHTA and CDR2 is FQGNSA. CDR3 sequence reads: CASSLAGLAGVSVYEQYF. The CDR3 DNA sequence: TGTGCCAGCAGCTTAGCAGGGCTAGCGGGAGTGTCTGTATACGAGCAGTACTTC.

In its sample, this clonotype was seen many times. The chain links TRBV29-1 to TRBJ2-7; 11 bases align to TRBD2. V was pared by 5 bases and J by 0 bases, with 3 bases of the junction left unmatched. CDR1 SQVTM and CDR2 ANQGSEA come from the germline V gene. This CDR3 is built from 14 residues. CDR3 region: CSVKTSGSSYEQYF. The DNA of the CDR3 is TGCAGCGTTAAAACTAGCGGGAGCTCCTACGAGCAGTACTTC.

J is TRBJ2-5 and V is TRBV5-1, with a possible D match to TRBD1 (6 bases). The CDR3 totals 14 residues. Germline V gene sequence: CDR1 SGHRS, CDR2 YFSETQ. V shed 6 bases and J shed 7 bases, with 19 bases lying between them. CDR3 nucleotides: TGCGCCAGCACCGTGGACAGTTTTTTAGGGACCCAGTACTTC. It codes for CASTVDSFLGTQYF.

Points on this clonotype: A much larger clone differs by one base, so this may be a read error. The chain is built from TRBV28 and TRBJ2-7; possibly TRBD1 or TRBD2 for D (5 bases each). CDR3 length: 14 residues. Germline V gene sequence: CDR1 MDHEN, CDR2 SYDVKM. The CDR3 is CVSSLVRGRYEQYF. The DNA for the CDR3 is TGTGTCAGCAGTTTAGTAAGGGGACGCTACGAGCAGTACTTC.

This clonotype came up a few times. This chain connects TRBV13 to TRBJ2-4, with 8 bases that match TRBD2. CDR1 PRHDT and CDR2 FYEKMQ come from the germline V gene (reference sequence). CDR3 length: 19 amino acids. V shed 4 bases and J 2 bases; nucleotides not matched to a gene: 16. The CDR3 region has the DNA TGTGCCAGCAGCTCAGACGGGTTACTGCGGGGGGCCTCCAAAAACATTCAGTACTTC. This codes for CASSSDGLLRGASKNIQYF.

This clonotype was recorded a few times. The chain joins TRBV20-1 to TRBJ1-1; perhaps TRBD1 as D (6 bases). This CDR3 has 13 residues. Trimming removed 3 bases at V and 1 base at J, with 9 bases between. Germline V gene lookup returns CDR1 DFQATT and CDR2 SNEGSKA (reference sequence). In nucleotides, the CDR3 is TGCAGTGCTAGCAGGGGCCCGAACACTGAAGCTTTCTTT. Protein: CSASRGPNTEAFF.

This clonotype was recorded at least ten times. The rearrangement joins TRBV7-3 to TRBJ2-5; TRBD2 matches 9 bases. J gave up 2 bases and V 5 bases, and 12 bases lay outside the gene matches. Germline V gene lookup returns CDR1 SGHTA and CDR2 FQGTGA. The CDR3 extends over 17 amino acids. CDR3 region: CASSPTPAGGRQETQYF. CDR3 DNA sequence: TGTGCCAGCAGCCCAACTCCGGCGGGAGGGCGGCAAGAGACCCAGTACTTC.

This chain connects TRBV28 to TRBJ2-7; no clear D. The ends were cut back, 0 bases at V and 0 bases at J, with 9 bases in the middle. Germline assignment: CDR1 MDHEN and CDR2 SYDVKM. The CDR3 is made up of 15 amino acids. CDR3 loop: CASSLWAVSSYEQYF. As DNA, the CDR3 is TGTGCCAGCAGTTTATGGGCAGTCAGCTCCTACGAGCAGTACTTC.